Listed below are T cell receptor beta chains from one sample, sequenced in a study of shared clonotypes between healthy human individuals. TCRdb keeps only in-frame clones here, not all; method: immunoSEQ multiplex PCR. This table holds roughly 1,000,000 clones, around 78% found once. Input material: memory CD4+ T cells from PBMCs. The receptors were gathered from a man between 18 and 29 years old in good health. Some clones in this sample may be carry-over from other donors' samples. Both conserved end residues are part of each CDR3. D genes are given only for firm matches. Clone size is given for some rows only: seen once, a few or many times, or a class if the clone is expanded.

J | D | size | V | CDR3 | DNA
TRBJ2-7 | TRBD1 | NA | TRBV19 | CASSLRPGQGVYEQYF | TGTGCCAGTAGTTTAAGACCGGGACAGGGGGTCTACGAGCAGTACTTC
TRBJ1-1 | NA | NA | TRBV27 | CASSSLLTGGNTEAFF | TGTGCCAGCAGTTCGCTACTGACCGGGGGGAACACTGAAGCTTTCTTT
TRBJ2-7 | NA | NA | TRBV5-1 | CASSLDRGSYEQYF | TGCGCCAGCAGTTTGGACAGAGGATCCTACGAGCAGTACTTC
TRBJ1-1 | NA | NA | TRBV11-2 | CASRRDPPERYMNTEAFF | TGTGCCAGCAGACGAGATCCCCCCGAGCGTTACATGAACACTGAAGCTTTCTTT
TRBJ2-5 | NA | once | TRBV7-7 | CASRKVRGEETQYF | TGTGCCAGCAGAAAAGTCCGGGGCGAGGAGACCCAGTACTTC
TRBJ1-2 | NA | NA | TRBV5-4 | CASSSAQGPPNYGYTF | TGTGCCAGCAGCTCCGCGCAGGGTCCGCCTAACTATGGCTACACCTTC
TRBJ1-2 | NA | NA | TRBV28 | CASEGTANYGYTF | TGTGCCAGCGAGGGGACGGCTAACTATGGCTACACCTTC
TRBJ2-7 | NA | NA | TRBV2 | CASSEQGTSYEQYF | TGTGCCAGCAGTGAACAGGGTACATCCTACGAGCAGTACTTC
TRBJ1-1 | NA | NA | TRBV5-1 | CASSFAINTEAFF | TGCGCCAGCAGCTTTGCTATAAACACTGAAGCTTTCTTT
TRBJ1-1 | NA | NA | TRBV5-1 | CASSWAGTPFGAFF | TGCGCCAGCAGCTGGGCCGGGACCCCCTTCGGAGCTTTCTTT
TRBJ1-4 | NA | NA | TRBV28 | CASSLGEKLFF | TGTGCCAGCAGTTTGGGTGAAAAACTGTTTTTT
TRBJ2-1 | NA | NA | TRBV5-8 | CASSETSTYNEQFF | TGTGCCAGCAGCGAGACTAGTACCTACAATGAGCAGTTCTTC
TRBJ2-2 | NA | NA | TRBV27 | CASSIRDGGPTGELFF | TGTGCCAGCTCCATCCGAGACGGGGGCCCCACCGGGGAGCTGTTTTTT
TRBJ1-1 | NA | NA | TRBV11-2 | CASSQSMTAARTEAFF | TGTGCCAGCAGCCAAAGCATGACGGCCGCGAGGACTGAAGCTTTCTTT
TRBJ1-1 | NA | NA | TRBV28 | CASREYYEAFF | TGTGCCAGCAGAGAGTACTATGAAGCTTTCTTT
TRBJ2-7 | TRBD1 | NA | TRBV6-5 | CASKGTGARYEQYF | TGTGCCAGCAAGGGGACAGGGGCCCGCTACGAGCAGTACTTC
TRBJ1-5 | TRBD1 | few | TRBV5-1 | CASSQDRGDQPQHF | TGCGCCAGCAGCCAGGACAGGGGTGATCAGCCCCAGCATTTT
TRBJ1-4 | NA | NA | TRBV4-1 | CASTLTGGGATNEKLFF | TGCGCCAGCACCCTCACAGGAGGAGGTGCAACTAATGAAAAACTGTTTTTT
TRBJ1-2 | NA | NA | TRBV21-1 | CASSKRDGAPNYGYTF | TGTGCCAGCAGCAAAAGGGACGGAGCCCCCAACTATGGCTACACCTTC
TRBJ2-5 | TRBD2 | NA | TRBV5-1 | CASSLGLSGLAYQETQYF | TGCGCCAGCAGCTTGGGTCTTTCGGGACTAGCGTACCAAGAGACCCAGTACTTC
TRBJ2-1 | TRBD2 | NA | TRBV2 | CASTRGGSSYNEQFF | TGTGCCAGCACACGGGGGGGAAGCTCCTACAATGAGCAGTTCTTC
TRBJ1-5 | NA | NA | TRBV21-1 | CASSPGTELNQPQHF | TGTGCCAGCAGCCCCGGGACAGAACTCAATCAGCCCCAGCATTTT
TRBJ1-4 | NA | few | TRBV6-1 | CASSEAGEKLFF | TGTGCCAGCAGTGAAGCGGGTGAAAAACTGTTTTTT
TRBJ1-5 | NA | NA | TRBV6-5 | CAGFLSSPQHF | TGTGCCGGATTTTTATCGTCGCCCCAGCATTTT
TRBJ1-1 | TRBD1 | NA | TRBV19 | CASSSLVGQGASEAFF | TGTGCCAGTAGTTCTTTAGTGGGACAGGGGGCTAGTGAAGCTTTCTTT
TRBJ1-1 | NA | few | TRBV30 | CAWSPGGNTEAFF | TGTGCCTGGAGCCCCGGGGGTAACACTGAAGCTTTCTTT
TRBJ2-1 | NA | NA | TRBV18 | CASSRNRDEQFF | TGTGCCAGCTCACGAAACCGCGATGAGCAGTTCTTC
TRBJ1-5 | NA | NA | TRBV6-1 | CASSDRAGGSNQPQHF | TGTGCCAGCAGTGACAGGGCGGGCGGGAGCAATCAGCCCCAGCATTTT
TRBJ1-2 | TRBD1 | NA | TRBV27 | CASSPLGGRDYGYTF | TGTGCCAGCAGTCCCCTAGGGGGCAGGGATTATGGCTACACCTTC
TRBJ1-1 | NA | NA | TRBV18 | CASSADSANTEAFF | TGTGCCAGCTCAGCGGACAGCGCGAACACTGAAGCTTTCTTT
TRBJ1-1 | NA | once | TRBV6-5 | CASGDNRANTEAFF | TGTGCCAGCGGGGATAACAGGGCAAACACTGAAGCTTTCTTT
TRBJ1-5 | NA | NA | TRBV2 | CASKGQGLNQPQHF | TGTGCCAGCAAGGGGCAGGGACTAAATCAGCCCCAGCATTTT
TRBJ2-7 | TRBD2 | NA | TRBV28 | CASSFPGGRARAYEQYF | TGTGCCAGCAGTTTCCCCGGGGGGAGGGCCAGGGCCTACGAGCAGTACTTC
TRBJ1-1 | NA | NA | TRBV4-1 | CASSQGVQANTEAFF | TGCGCCAGCAGCCAAGGTGTACAGGCGAACACTGAAGCTTTCTTT
TRBJ1-1 | NA | NA | TRBV5-1 | CASSQWEDTEAFF | TGCGCCAGCAGCCAATGGGAGGACACTGAAGCTTTCTTT
TRBJ2-1 | TRBD2 | NA | TRBV5-1 | CASSLETREGRRFF | TGCGCCAGCAGCTTGGAAACGCGGGAGGGCCGGAGATTCTTC
TRBJ2-7 | TRBD2 | NA | TRBV4-3 | CASSQGVSGSTLEQYF | TGCGCCAGCAGCCAGGGTGTTAGCGGGAGTACCCTCGAGCAGTACTTC
TRBJ2-6 | NA | NA | TRBV18 | CASSPLGRLSGANVLTF | TGTGCCAGCTCACCACTCGGTAGGCTCTCTGGGGCCAACGTCCTGACTTTC
TRBJ2-7 | TRBD1 | NA | TRBV4-1 | CASSHTGTDRYEQYF | TGCGCCAGCAGCCATACCGGGACAGACCGCTACGAGCAGTACTTC
TRBJ1-5 | NA | NA | TRBV4-1 | CASSLFPWDGPNQPQHF | TGCGCCAGCAGCCTTTTTCCCTGGGACGGCCCGAATCAGCCCCAGCATTTT
TRBJ2-2 | NA | NA | TRBV28 | CASSPLILTGELFF | TGTGCCAGCAGCCCCCTGATCCTCACCGGGGAGCTGTTTTTT
TRBJ2-7 | TRBD2 | NA | TRBV19 | CASSIAAAGGYEQYF | TGTGCCAGTAGTATAGCGGCAGCGGGAGGATACGAGCAGTACTTC
TRBJ2-5 | NA | NA | TRBV5-6 | CASSLVASQETQYF | TGTGCCAGCAGCTTGGTGGCCTCCCAAGAGACCCAGTACTTC
TRBJ2-3 | NA | NA | TRBV9 | CASSPTPPPADTQYF | TGTGCCAGCAGCCCGACCCCACCACCCGCAGATACGCAGTATTTT
TRBJ1-1 | NA | few | TRBV19 | CASSMFGQGEAFF | TGTGCCAGTAGTATGTTTGGGCAGGGGGAAGCTTTCTTT
TRBJ2-7 | TRBD1 | once | TRBV11-1 | CASSTGQGAGSPYEQYF | TGTGCCAGCAGCACGGGACAGGGGGCAGGCTCCCCCTACGAGCAGTACTTC
TRBJ1-1 | TRBD1 | few | TRBV9 | CASSGRGAGDTEAFF | TGTGCCAGCAGCGGCAGGGGGGCCGGGGACACTGAAGCTTTCTTT